The 10 T cell receptor beta chains listed next were all sequenced from one sample in a study of identical twins (dated by TCRdb to between 2015 and 2016). Preparation of the library involved 5' RACE. Instrument used: Illumina HiSeq 2000. TCRdb trimmed the raw reads at Q25, called clones with MiXCR and kept productive beta chains. Duplicate CDR3 protein sequences are folded into a single record with the most common DNA and genes. The sample records a few hundred thousand distinct CDR3 sequences, roughly an eighth of which are singletons. The ten largest make up 7.2% of the sample. These data were also reused for a study on yellow fever vaccine responses in identical twins.

The sequenced sample consisted of CD8+ T cells sorted from blood. These receptors originate from a woman aged 18-29 years in good health.

This rearrangement joins TRBV13 to TRBJ2-5; maybe TRBD1 (6 bases). Germline CDR1 and CDR2: PRHDT and FYEKMQ (reference sequence). The V gene lost 5 bases and the J gene lost 5 bases, with 18 bases spanning the gap. CDR3 length: 15 amino acids. The CDR3 loop is CASSRAGEIRETQYF. CDR3 nucleotides: TGTGCCAGCAGCAGGGCAGGGGAGATTAGGGAGACCCAGTACTTC.

This clonotype was seen a handful of times. The chain uses TRBV7-8 and TRBJ2-3; D ambiguous. Deletions cut 3 bases from V and 2 bases from J, with 9 bases between. Germline CDR1 reads SGHVS; CDR2 reads FQNEAQ. This CDR3 is built from 14 residues. CDR3 nucleotide sequence: TGTGCCAGCAGCTTGGGCAGATTCACAGATACGCAGTATTTT. It yields the protein CASSLGRFTDTQYF.

The chain combines TRBV14 with TRBJ2-1; TRBD2 is a possible D gene (6 bases). From germline, CDR1 is SGHDN and CDR2 FVKESK. Trimming left V 3 bases short and J 5 bases short, with 11 bases between. This CDR3 has 14 amino acids. CDR3 region: CASSHFTGDNEQFF. Written as DNA, the CDR3 is TGTGCCAGCAGCCATTTCACGGGGGACAATGAGCAGTTCTTC.

The count of this clonotype is one. V gene TRBV3-1 combines with J gene TRBJ2-4; TRBD2 matches 10 bases. CDR3 length equals 17 residues. Looked up from germline, CDR1 is LGHDT and CDR2 is YNNKEL (reference sequence). V lost 3 bases, J lost 1 base, and 6 bases stayed unmatched. In DNA form, the CDR3 reads TGTGCCAGCAGCCAGGCTAGCGGGAGAAGGGCCAAAAACATTCAGTACTTC. Translated, it gives CASSQASGRRAKNIQYF.

The genes are TRBV2 and TRBJ2-3; D possibly corresponds to TRBD2 (5 bases). The V and J ends lost 8 bases and 4 bases respectively, with 10 bases between them. The CDR3 is 12 amino acids. Germline lookup yields CDR1 SNHLY and CDR2 FYNNEI. Here the CDR3 reads CASRPGADTQYF. The CDR3 bases are TGTGCCAGCCGGCCCGGGGCAGATACGCAGTATTTT.

In this sample, this clonotype turned up many times. The chain carries TRBV27 and TRBJ1-1; maybe TRBD1 (5 bases). The CDR3 has 13 residues. V lost 8 bases and J lost 0, with 10 bases in between. The germline V gene has CDR1 MNHEY and CDR2 SMNVEV (reference sequence). CDR3 in amino acids: CASAGQLNTEAFF. CDR3 in DNA: TGTGCCAGCGCGGGGCAACTGAACACTGAAGCTTTCTTT.

This clonotype was seen only a few times. The chain links TRBV20-1 to TRBJ1-2, with D tentatively TRBD1 (6 bases). In germline, CDR1 is DFQATT, CDR2 SNEGSKA (reference sequence). Trimming took 6 bases from V and 8 from J, leaving 16 bases between them. The CDR3 runs 12 residues. As DNA, the CDR3 is TGCAGTGCCACAACAGGGTTCCCGGGCTACACCTTC. It encodes CSATTGFPGYTF.

The genes are TRBV20-1 and TRBJ2-7, with 7 bases matching TRBD1. With V trimmed by 3 bases and J by 2 bases, 4 bases remained unmatched. CDR3 size: 13 residues. Germline V lookup: CDR1 DFQATT, CDR2 SNEGSKA (reference sequence). For the CDR3, the DNA is TGCAGTGCTAGGACAGGGCTTACCTACGAGCAGTACGTC. Protein sequence: CSARTGLTYEQYV.

This clonotype was observed a handful of times. The chain has TRBV7-9 and TRBJ2-7; 14 bases fit TRBD2. This CDR3 comprises 16 residues. The junction had 8 bases not matched to a gene; V was cut back by 4 bases and J by 6 bases. CDR1 is SEHNR, CDR2 FQNEAQ, per germline (reference sequence). Here the CDR3 reads CASSWGLAGEMGEQYF. Here the CDR3 DNA reads TGTGCCAGCAGCTGGGGACTAGCGGGAGAAATGGGCGAGCAGTACTTC.

The V gene is TRBV28, the J gene TRBJ2-3; TRBD2 matches 9 bases. Germline CDR1 is MDHEN and CDR2 is SYDVKM. V was clipped by 3 bases and J by 0 bases; unmatched bases: 7. This CDR3 is built from 17 residues. The CDR3 here is CASSFSGRSASTDTQYF. CDR3 DNA: TGTGCCAGCAGTTTTAGCGGGAGATCGGCTAGCACAGATACGCAGTATTTT.